These 26 T cell receptor beta chains share one sample of origin, sequenced in a study of cytomegalovirus exposure and HLA in healthy donors. The PCR ran on 60 Vbeta and 13 Jbeta primers. This table comes from immunoSEQ multiplex PCR, and its TCRdb copy is limited to in-frame clones, with some not included. Among some 110,000 clones listed, more than 65% were seen once. The sample was PBMCs. These receptor sequences come from a woman aged 60-70 years in good health and CMV-seropositive.

The chain carries TRBV2 and TRBJ2-5; 13 bases are shared with TRBD2. The germline CDR1 and CDR2 sequences are SNHLY and FYNNEI. This CDR3 region has 18 residues. With 7 bases clipped from V and 5 bases from J, the junction kept 16 bases outside the gene matches. CDR3 loop: CASTVTSGRARSRETQYF. In DNA, the CDR3 is TGTGCCAGCACCGTCACTAGCGGGAGGGCCCGGTCTCGGGAGACCCAGTACTTC.

This chain joins TRBV2 and TRBJ1-6, with D possibly matching TRBD1 (5 bases). This CDR3 contains 15 residues. The germline V gene has CDR1 SNHLY and CDR2 FYNNEI. V was shortened by 5 bases and J by 10 bases, with 18 bases between the two germline ends. The CDR3 DNA sequence: TGTGCCAGCAGTAAAGACAGTGCGGGCAGCTCACCCCTCCACTTT. Amino acids: CASSKDSAGSSPLHF.

The chain has TRBV7-9 and TRBJ2-3, with D tentatively TRBD2 (5 bases). Per germline, CDR1 SEHNR and CDR2 FQNEAQ (reference sequence). Deletions cut 5 bases from V and 1 base from J, with 13 bases between. The CDR3 totals 15 residues. The CDR3 loop reads CASSPEGPGTDTQYF. CDR3 DNA sequence: TGTGCCAGCAGCCCAGAGGGTCCGGGCACAGATACGCAGTATTTT. Full variable domain (rest looked up from reference TRBV7-9 and TRBJ2-3): DTGVSQNPRHKITKRGQNVTFRCDPISEHNRLYWYRQTLGQGPEFLTYFQNEAQLEKSRLLSDRFSAERPKGSFSTLEIQRTEQGDSAMYLCASSPEGPGTDTQYFGPGTRLTVL.

The J gene is TRBJ2-7, the V gene TRBV15, with 8 bases aligning to TRBD1. The CDR3 sequence is 14 residues long. V dropped 3 bases and J dropped 5; count of bases not matched to a gene: 6. CDR1 is LNHNV, CDR2 YYDKDF, per germline (reference sequence). The CDR3 loop is CATSSRQGTNEQYF. CDR3 coding DNA: TGTGCCACCAGCAGTAGACAGGGGACGAACGAGCAGTACTTC.

This chain connects TRBV7-8 to TRBJ2-7, with 10 positions matching TRBD2. This CDR3 comprises 15 residues. Germline-derived CDR1 and CDR2 are SGHVS and FQNEAQ. Trimming at V came to 1 base and at J to 4 bases, leaving 4 bases not matched to a gene. In DNA, the CDR3 is TGTGCCAGCAGCTTAGAGCTAGCGGGAGTTTACGAGCAGTACTTC. Encoded protein: CASSLELAGVYEQYF.

The chain is built from TRBV7-8 and TRBJ1-1; 7 bases line up with TRBD1. CDR3 length: 15 amino acids. The germline V gene encodes CDR1 SGHVS and CDR2 FQNEAQ. V was clipped by 6 bases and J by 0 bases; unmatched bases: 7. The CDR3 nucleotides read TGTGCCAGCAGTTACACCGGGACAGTGAACACTGAAGCTTTCTTT. Amino acids: CASSYTGTVNTEAFF.

The chain joins TRBV11-1 to TRBJ2-3; 10 positions match TRBD2. This CDR3 comprises 16 residues. V shed 8 bases and J 5 bases; nucleotides not matched to a gene: 13. Germline values: CDR1 SGHAT, CDR2 FQDESV (reference sequence). CDR3: CASVSSGGPRGDTQYF. The CDR3, as DNA: TGTGCCAGCGTTTCTAGCGGGGGCCCTAGGGGAGATACGCAGTATTTT.

The CDR3 nucleotides read TGTGCCAGCTCCCCCGGACAGACAACTTATGGCTACACCTTC. Translation: CASSPGQTTYGYTF. The chain recombines TRBV18 with TRBJ1-2; D might be TRBD1 (6 bases). CDR3 length equals 14 residues. Trimming shortened V by 6 bases and J by 5 bases, and 16 bases separated the two germline ends. CDR1 and CDR2 (germline): KGHSH, LQKENI.

The rearrangement links TRBV7-3 to TRBJ1-1; tentative D call: TRBD1 (5 bases). V gave up 4 bases and J gave up 5 bases, with 11 bases separating them. There are 13 residues in the CDR3. CDR1 and CDR2 from the germline V gene are SGHTA and FQGTGA. In DNA form, the CDR3 reads TGTGCCAGCAGCTCCTTCCAGGGAACTGAAGCTTTCTTT. Its protein is CASSSFQGTEAFF.

This clone was found a few times. V usage is TRBV9 and J usage is TRBJ1-2; weak D call: TRBD1 (6 bases). CDR3 length: 15 amino acids. Trimming stripped 1 base from V and 7 bases from J, with 17 bases between. The germline CDR1 and CDR2 sequences are SGDLS and YYNGEE. CDR3 in DNA: TGTGCCAGCAGCGTACGGGTAACAGGGCTTGGTGGCTACACCTTC. It encodes CASSVRVTGLGGYTF.

This chain connects TRBV10-3 to TRBJ1-2; D perhaps matches TRBD1 (5 bases). Germline V gene lookup returns CDR1 ENHRY and CDR2 SYGVKD. Trimming left V 4 bases short and J 7 bases short, with 10 bases between. CDR3 length: 12 residues. CDR3 nucleotide sequence: TGTGCCATCAGTGGGGGGGGAGGTGGCTACACCTTC. Translating it yields CAISGGGGGYTF.

The chain carries TRBV7-3 and TRBJ2-5; unclear D gene. Germline assignment: CDR1 SGHTA and CDR2 FQGTGA. The CDR3 extends over 11 amino acids. Trimming took 2 bases from V and 9 from J, leaving 7 bases between them. CDR3 DNA: TGTGCCAGCAGCTTAGGTGCGCCCCAGTACTTC. As protein: CASSLGAPQYF.

In its sample, this clone was seen a few times. At one end the junction does not follow the germline gene, possibly because of a read error. The CDR3 DNA reads TGTGCCAGCAGCTTGGACGGGGACAACAAAAACAGTCAGTACTTC. This translates into CASSLDGDNKNSQYF. The rearrangement joins TRBV5-5 to TRBJ2-4; D is perhaps TRBD1 (6 bases). The CDR3 consists of 15 residues. Germline assignment: CDR1 SGHKS and CDR2 YYEKEE (reference sequence).

The chain links TRBV5-6 to TRBJ2-7; maybe TRBD1 (5 bases). CDR3 length equals 14 residues. The germline V gene has CDR1 SGHDT and CDR2 YYEEEE. V was trimmed by 4 bases and J by 3 bases, leaving 14 bases between them. The CDR3 sequence: CASSARQSVYEQYF. CDR3 DNA sequence: TGTGCCAGCAGCGCGAGACAGTCGGTCTACGAGCAGTACTTC.

The V call is TRBV5-6, the J call TRBJ1-3; TRBD1 matches 8 bases. The trim removed 4 bases at V and 4 bases at J, leaving 7 bases unmatched. The CDR3 has 15 amino acids. Germline V gene sequence: CDR1 SGHDT, CDR2 YYEEEE. This CDR3 is CASSQQGTGGNTIYF. In DNA form, the CDR3 reads TGTGCCAGCAGCCAACAGGGGACAGGCGGAAACACCATATATTTT.

This chain uses TRBV7-2 with TRBJ2-5; 7 bases line up with TRBD1. The CDR3 is 14 amino acids. Germline CDR1 and CDR2: SGHTA and FQGNSA. Germline trimming cut 7 bases from V and 5 bases from J; bases unmatched to any gene: 10. The CDR3 loop is CASKMRGRVETQYF. CDR3 nucleotide sequence: TGTGCCAGCAAGATGAGGGGGCGCGTGGAGACCCAGTACTTC.

The rearrangement uses TRBV28 and TRBJ1-5; no reliable D call. The germline V and J ends were trimmed by 3 bases and 1 base, with 10 bases remaining between them. The length of the CDR3 is 15 residues. The germline V gene has CDR1 MDHEN and CDR2 SYDVKM. CDR3 amino acids: CASSFGGVSNQPQHF. In DNA, the CDR3 is TGTGCCAGCAGTTTCGGAGGTGTCAGCAATCAGCCCCAGCATTTT.

The chain has TRBV6-5 and TRBJ2-2; tentative D call: TRBD1 (5 bases). This CDR3 has 14 amino acids. The germline CDR1 and CDR2 sequences are MNHEY and SVGAGI. V dropped 5 bases and J dropped 6 bases, with 13 bases sitting between them. In nucleotides, the CDR3 is TGTGCCAGCAGTCAGGACAACCCCTCCGGGGAGCTGTTTTTT. This sequence encodes CASSQDNPSGELFF.

The V and J genes are TRBV5-1 and TRBJ2-3, with TRBD2 as a possible D gene (5 bases). Trimming stripped 2 bases from V and 2 bases from J, with 12 bases between. The CDR3 totals 15 residues. From germline, CDR1 is SGHRS and CDR2 YFSETQ. CDR3 residues: CASSFSSRHTDTQYF. DNA of the CDR3: TGCGCCAGCAGCTTCTCTAGCAGACACACAGATACGCAGTATTTT.

This rearrangement joins TRBV4-3 to TRBJ2-1, with 8 bases matching TRBD2. CDR1 and CDR2 from the germline V gene are LGHNA and YSLEER. This CDR3 has 14 residues. V lost 1 base, J lost 10 bases, and 6 bases stayed unmatched. This CDR3 is CASSQGGGRGEQFF. The CDR3 nucleotides read TGCGCCAGCAGCCAAGGCGGGGGGCGGGGCGAGCAGTTCTTC.

The DNA for the CDR3 is TGTGCCAGCAGTCGTGAGGACAGGGTGAGACTAGGAGGCGAGCAGTACTTC. This gives the protein CASSREDRVRLGGEQYF. The chain carries TRBV28 and TRBJ2-7; the match to TRBD1 covers 8 bases. Germline V gives CDR1 MDHEN, CDR2 SYDVKM. The CDR3 consists of 17 residues. V dropped 5 bases and J dropped 6; count of bases not matched to a gene: 18.

This rearrangement joins TRBV4-3 to TRBJ2-2; D ambiguous. The length of the CDR3 is 15 residues. Germline V gene lookup returns CDR1 LGHNA and CDR2 YSLEER. Trimming left V 0 bases short and J 6 bases short, with 11 bases between. The CDR3 sequence: CASSQDRTGPGELFF. CDR3 nucleotide sequence: TGCGCCAGCAGCCAAGATCGTACGGGTCCCGGGGAGCTGTTTTTT.

V is TRBV7-2 and J is TRBJ2-1; 16 nucleotides align to TRBD2. There are 16 residues in the CDR3. Looked up from germline, CDR1 is SGHTA and CDR2 is FQGNSA. Unmatched junction bases numbered 5, after V lost 5 bases and J lost 7 bases. CDR3 nucleotide sequence: TGTGCCAGCAGCCTCGGGACTAGCGGGAGGGTTAATGAGCAGTTCTTC. Protein product: CASSLGTSGRVNEQFF.

The J gene is TRBJ1-2, the V gene TRBV10-1, with TRBD1 matching over 8 bases. V lost 6 bases to trimming and J lost 7 bases; unmatched junction nucleotides: 13. Germline CDR1 reads WNHNN; CDR2 reads SYGVQD (reference sequence). This CDR3 has 15 residues. CDR3 in DNA: TGCGCCAGCAGATATAAGATGAGGACAGGGATTGGCTACACCTTC. Its translation: CASRYKMRTGIGYTF.

This clone appeared a single time. The chain uses TRBV7-9 and TRBJ2-5, with D perhaps TRBD1 (5 bases). There are 13 residues in the CDR3. Germline V CDR1 and CDR2: SEHNR, FQNEAQ (reference sequence). V was clipped by 5 bases and J by 5 bases, with 12 bases between them. The DNA for the CDR3 is TGTGCCAGCAGCCCGGCAGGGCAGGAGACCCAGTACTTC. This translates into CASSPAGQETQYF.

This clone was recorded a few times. The chain uses TRBV11-1 and TRBJ2-2; possibly TRBD1 for D (5 bases). The germline V gene encodes CDR1 SGHAT and CDR2 FQDESV (reference sequence). The ends were cut back, 5 bases at V and 3 bases at J, with 13 bases in the middle. This CDR3 region has 15 residues. This CDR3 is CASSPGQGDTGELFF. The CDR3 coding sequence is TGTGCCAGCAGCCCCGGGCAGGGTGACACCGGGGAGCTGTTTTTT. The whole variable domain, remainder taken from reference TRBV11-1 and TRBJ2-2, is EAEVAQSPRYKITEKSQAVAFWCDPISGHATLYWYRQILGQGPELLVQFQDESVVDDSQLPKDRFSAERLKGVDSTLKIQPAELGDSAMYLCASSPGQGDTGELFFGEGSRLTVL.